The present TCR beta chain was sequenced within a study of Ad26.COV2.S vaccination and SARS-CoV-2 variants. The repertoire was sequenced with immunoSEQ multiplex PCR; TCRdb's copy has only in-frame clones and lacks some. Among about 680,000 clones, roughly nine tenths were seen once, and the ten largest hold 1.5%. This sample's treatment: around 19 received Ad26.COV2.S at low or high dose, single or two shots; roughly five received placebo; per-sample allocation not given. Sampling was performed 63 days after the first vaccine or placebo injection. Comments on this clone: Other DNA sequences within the sample encode an identical CDR3.

CDR3 length: 13 residues. Per the germline V gene, CDR1 is SGHRS and CDR2 is YFSETQ. V lost 0 bases and J 6 bases, leaving 7 bases between the germline ends. The genes are TRBV5-1 and TRBJ2-1; D uncertain. This TCR was recovered from a person between 18 and 59 years old who received the Ad26.COV2.S COVID-19 vaccine or a placebo. The sample in question was peripheral blood, obtained in a trial of Ad26.COV2.S vaccine versus placebo. The CDR3 DNA is TGCGCCAGCAGCTTGGCCGGCAGCAATGAGCAGTTCTTC. Protein sequence: CASSLAGSNEQFF. Full variable domain (rest looked up from reference TRBV5-1 and TRBJ2-1): KAGVTQTPRYLIKTRGQQVTLSCSPISGHRSVSWYQQTPGQGLQFLFEYFSETQRNKGNFPGRFSGRQFSNSRSEMNVSTLELGDSALYLCASSLAGSNEQFFGPGTRLTVL.